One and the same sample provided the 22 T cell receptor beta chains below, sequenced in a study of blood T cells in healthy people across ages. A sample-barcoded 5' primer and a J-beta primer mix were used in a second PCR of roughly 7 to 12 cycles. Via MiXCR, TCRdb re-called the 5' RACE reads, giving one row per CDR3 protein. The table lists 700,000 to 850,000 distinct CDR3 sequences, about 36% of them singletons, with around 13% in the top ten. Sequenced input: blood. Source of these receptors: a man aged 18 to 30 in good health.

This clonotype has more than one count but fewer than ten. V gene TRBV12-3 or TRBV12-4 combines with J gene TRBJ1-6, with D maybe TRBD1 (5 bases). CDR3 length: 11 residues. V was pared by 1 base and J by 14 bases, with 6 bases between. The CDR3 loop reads CASSLGQTLHF. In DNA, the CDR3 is TGTGCCAGCAGTTTAGGACAGACCCTCCACTTT.

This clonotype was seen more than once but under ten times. The CDR3 nucleotides are TGTGCCAGCAGCTTGGGGACAGGGGCAGGGTACGAGCAGTACTTC. This sequence encodes CASSLGTGAGYEQYF. This chain connects TRBV5-6 to TRBJ2-7, with TRBD1 identical over 9 bases. Germline assignment: CDR1 SGHDT and CDR2 YYEEEE. The CDR3 is 15 amino acids. With 0 bases clipped from V and 4 bases from J, the junction kept 5 bases outside the gene matches.

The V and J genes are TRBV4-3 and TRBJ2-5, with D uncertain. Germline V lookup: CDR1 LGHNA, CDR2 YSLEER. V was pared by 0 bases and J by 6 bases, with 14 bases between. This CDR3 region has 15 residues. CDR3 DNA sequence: TGCGCCAGCAGCCAAGAGTTGTATGGGGAACAGACCCAGTACTTC. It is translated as CASSQELYGEQTQYF.

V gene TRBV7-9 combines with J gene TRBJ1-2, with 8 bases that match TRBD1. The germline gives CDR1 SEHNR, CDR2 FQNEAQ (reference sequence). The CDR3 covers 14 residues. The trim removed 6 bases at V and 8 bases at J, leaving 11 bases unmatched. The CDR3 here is CASSRPGTGFGYTF. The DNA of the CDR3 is TGTGCCAGCAGTCGTCCCGGGACAGGCTTCGGCTACACCTTC.

Written as DNA, the CDR3 is TGTGCCAGCACCCCTGGAGGTAGCGGGGGGGCGAATGAGCAGTTCTTC. Its translation: CASTPGGSGGANEQFF. The chain joins TRBV12-3 or TRBV12-4 to TRBJ2-1; 11 bases are shared with TRBD2. V gave up 7 bases and J gave up 7 bases; unmatched junction bases: 12. This CDR3 has 16 amino acids.

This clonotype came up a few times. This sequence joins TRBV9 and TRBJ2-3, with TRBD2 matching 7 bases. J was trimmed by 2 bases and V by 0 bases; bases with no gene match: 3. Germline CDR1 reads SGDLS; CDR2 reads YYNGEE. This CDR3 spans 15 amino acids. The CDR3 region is CASSVVSGDTDTQYF. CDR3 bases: TGTGCCAGCAGCGTAGTGAGCGGGGACACAGATACGCAGTATTTT.

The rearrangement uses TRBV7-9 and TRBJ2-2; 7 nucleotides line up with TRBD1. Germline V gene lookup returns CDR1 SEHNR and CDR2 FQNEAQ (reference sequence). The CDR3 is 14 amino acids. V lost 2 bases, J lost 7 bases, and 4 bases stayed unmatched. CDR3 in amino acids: CASSLRGLGGELFF. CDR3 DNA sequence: TGTGCCAGCAGCTTAAGGGGGCTCGGCGGGGAGCTGTTTTTT.

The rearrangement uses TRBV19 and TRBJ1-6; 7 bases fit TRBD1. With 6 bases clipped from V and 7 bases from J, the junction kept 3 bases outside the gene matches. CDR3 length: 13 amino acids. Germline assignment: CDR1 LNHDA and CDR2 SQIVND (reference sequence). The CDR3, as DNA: TGTGCCAGTAGAGGGGGCTGGAATTCACCCCTCCACTTT. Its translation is CASRGGWNSPLHF.

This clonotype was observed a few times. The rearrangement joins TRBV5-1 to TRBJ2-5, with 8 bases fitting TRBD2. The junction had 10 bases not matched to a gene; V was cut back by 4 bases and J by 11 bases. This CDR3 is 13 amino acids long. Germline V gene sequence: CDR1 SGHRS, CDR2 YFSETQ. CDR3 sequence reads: CASSRELADEQYF. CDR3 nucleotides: TGCGCCAGCAGCCGAGAACTAGCGGATGAGCAGTACTTC.

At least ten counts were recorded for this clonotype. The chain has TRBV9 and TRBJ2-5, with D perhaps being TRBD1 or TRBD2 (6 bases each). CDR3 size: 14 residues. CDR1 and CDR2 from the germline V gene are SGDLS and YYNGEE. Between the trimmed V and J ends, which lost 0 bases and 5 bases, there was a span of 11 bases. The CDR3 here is CASSVAGAGETQYF. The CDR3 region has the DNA TGTGCCAGCAGCGTAGCGGGGGCTGGGGAGACCCAGTACTTC. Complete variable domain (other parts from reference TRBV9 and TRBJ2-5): DSGVTQTPKHLITATGQRVTLRCSPRSGDLSVYWYQQSLDQGLQFLIQYYNGEERAKGNILERFSAQQFPDLHSELNLSSLELGDSALYFCASSVAGAGETQYFGPGTRLLVL.

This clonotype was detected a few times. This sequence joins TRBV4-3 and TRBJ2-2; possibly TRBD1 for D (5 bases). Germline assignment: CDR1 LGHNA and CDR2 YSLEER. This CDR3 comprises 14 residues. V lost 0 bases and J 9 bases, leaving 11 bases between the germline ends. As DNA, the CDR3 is TGCGCCAGCAGCCAAGATGTGTCAGGGCGGGAGCTGTTTTTT. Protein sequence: CASSQDVSGRELFF.

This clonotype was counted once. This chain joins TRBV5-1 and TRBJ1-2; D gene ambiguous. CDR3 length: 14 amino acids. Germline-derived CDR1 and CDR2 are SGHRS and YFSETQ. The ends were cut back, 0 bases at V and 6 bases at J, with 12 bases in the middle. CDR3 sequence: CASSLEPGWDGYTF. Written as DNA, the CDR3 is TGCGCCAGCAGCTTGGAACCGGGATGGGATGGCTACACCTTC.

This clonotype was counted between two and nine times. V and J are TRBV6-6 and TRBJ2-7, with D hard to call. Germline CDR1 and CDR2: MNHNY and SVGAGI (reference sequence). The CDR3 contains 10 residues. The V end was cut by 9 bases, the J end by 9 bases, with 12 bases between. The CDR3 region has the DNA TGTGCCAGTCCCGGCAACGGGCAGTACTTC. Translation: CASPGNGQYF.

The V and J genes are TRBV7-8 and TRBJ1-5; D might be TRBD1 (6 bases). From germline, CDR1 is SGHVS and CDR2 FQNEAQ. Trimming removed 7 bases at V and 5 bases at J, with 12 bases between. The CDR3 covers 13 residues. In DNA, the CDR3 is TGTGCCAGCACCTCGGGACAATATCAGCCCCAGCATTTT. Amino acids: CASTSGQYQPQHF. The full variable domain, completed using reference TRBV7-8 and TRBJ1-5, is GAGVSQSPRYKVAKRGQDVALRCDPISGHVSLFWYQQALGQGPEFLTYFQNEAQLDKSGLPSDRFFAERPEGSVSTLKIQRTQQEDSAVYLCASTSGQYQPQHFGDGTRLSIL.

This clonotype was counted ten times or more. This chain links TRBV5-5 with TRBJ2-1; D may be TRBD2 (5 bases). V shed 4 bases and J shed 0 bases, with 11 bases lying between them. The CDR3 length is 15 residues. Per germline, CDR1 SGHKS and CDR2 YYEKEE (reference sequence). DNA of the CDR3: TGTGCCAGCAGCCTACTAGTCGACTCCTACAATGAGCAGTTCTTC. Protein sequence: CASSLLVDSYNEQFF.

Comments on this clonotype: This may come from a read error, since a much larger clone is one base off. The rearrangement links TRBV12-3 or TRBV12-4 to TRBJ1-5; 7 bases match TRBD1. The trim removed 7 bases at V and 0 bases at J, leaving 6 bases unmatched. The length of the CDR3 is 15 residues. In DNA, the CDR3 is TGTGCCAGCAATCAACAGGGGATTAGCAATCAGCCCCAGCATTTT. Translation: CASNQQGISNQPQHF.

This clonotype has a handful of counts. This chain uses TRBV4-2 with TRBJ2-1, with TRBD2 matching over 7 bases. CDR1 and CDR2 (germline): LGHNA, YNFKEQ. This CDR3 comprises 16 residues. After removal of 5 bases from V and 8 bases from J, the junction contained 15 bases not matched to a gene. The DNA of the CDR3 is TGTGCCAGCAGCTACCTTGACCGGGGGGAGAAGGATGAGCAGTTCTTC. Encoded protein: CASSYLDRGEKDEQFF.

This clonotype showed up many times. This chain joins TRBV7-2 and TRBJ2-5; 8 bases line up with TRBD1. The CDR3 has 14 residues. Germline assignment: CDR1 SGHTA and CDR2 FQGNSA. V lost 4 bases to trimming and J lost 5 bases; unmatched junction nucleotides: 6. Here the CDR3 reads CASSSQGALETQYF. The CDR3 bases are TGTGCCAGCAGCTCGCAGGGGGCGCTTGAGACCCAGTACTTC.

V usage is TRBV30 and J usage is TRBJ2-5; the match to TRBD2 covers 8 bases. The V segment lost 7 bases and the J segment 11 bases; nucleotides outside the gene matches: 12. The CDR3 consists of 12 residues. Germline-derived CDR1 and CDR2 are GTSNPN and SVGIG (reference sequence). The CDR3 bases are TGTGCCTTACGGGGGGGCTTCAATGAGCAGTACTTC. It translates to CALRGGFNEQYF.

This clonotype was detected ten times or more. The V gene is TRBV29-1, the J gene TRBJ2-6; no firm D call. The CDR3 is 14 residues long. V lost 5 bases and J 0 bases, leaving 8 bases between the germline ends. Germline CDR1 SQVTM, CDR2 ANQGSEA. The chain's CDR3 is CSVLGASGANVLTF. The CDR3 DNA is TGCAGCGTTCTAGGCGCCTCTGGGGCCAACGTCCTGACTTTC. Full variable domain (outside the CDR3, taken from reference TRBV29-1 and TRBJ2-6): SAVISQKPSRDICQRGTSLTIQCQVDSQVTMMFWYRQQPGQSLTLIATANQGSEATYESGFVIDKFPISRPNLTFSTLTVSNMSPEDSSIYLCSVLGASGANVLTFGAGSRLTVL.

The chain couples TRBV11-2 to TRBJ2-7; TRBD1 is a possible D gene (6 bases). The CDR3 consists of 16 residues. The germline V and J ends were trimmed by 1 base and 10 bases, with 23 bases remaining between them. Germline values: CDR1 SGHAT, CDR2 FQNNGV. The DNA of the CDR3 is TGTGCCAGCAGCTTAGTGGCAGGGGCAATCCAAGAGACTCAGTACTTC. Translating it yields CASSLVAGAIQETQYF.

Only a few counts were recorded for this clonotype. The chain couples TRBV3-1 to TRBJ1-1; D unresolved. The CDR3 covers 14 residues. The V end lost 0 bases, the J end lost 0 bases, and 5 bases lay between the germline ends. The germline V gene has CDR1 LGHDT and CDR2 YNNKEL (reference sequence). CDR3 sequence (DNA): TGTGCCAGCAGCCAAGACGCGTTGAACACTGAAGCTTTCTTT. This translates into CASSQDALNTEAFF.